This T cell receptor beta chain was captured in a study of shared clonotypes between healthy human individuals. The CDR3 has 14 amino acids. V was trimmed by 3 bases and J by 3 bases, leaving 9 bases between them. The germline gives CDR1 MNHEY, CDR2 SMNVEV (reference sequence). Only in-frame clones appear in the TCRdb table, and some are missing; sequencing was by immunoSEQ multiplex PCR. Of about 490,000 clones detected, 79% appear once; the ten largest clones hold approximately 12%. The chain links TRBV27 to TRBJ1-5; a possible D gene is TRBD1 (5 bases). The material sequenced was PBMCs. The receptor was isolated from a woman in her thirties or forties in good health. Some clones in this sample may be carry-over from other donors' samples. The CDR3: CASSFGGINQPQHF. The CDR3 nucleotides are TGTGCCAGCAGTTTCGGGGGAATCAATCAGCCCCAGCATTTT.